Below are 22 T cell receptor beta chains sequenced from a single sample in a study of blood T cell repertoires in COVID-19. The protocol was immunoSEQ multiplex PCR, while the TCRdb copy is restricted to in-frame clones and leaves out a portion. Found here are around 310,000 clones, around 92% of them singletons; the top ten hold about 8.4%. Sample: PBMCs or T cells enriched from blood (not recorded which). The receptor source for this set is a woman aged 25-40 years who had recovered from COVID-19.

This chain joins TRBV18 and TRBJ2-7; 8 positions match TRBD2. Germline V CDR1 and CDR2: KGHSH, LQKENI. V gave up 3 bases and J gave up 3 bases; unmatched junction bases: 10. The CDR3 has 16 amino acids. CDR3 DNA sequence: TGTGCCAGCTCACCCCTCGTGGATAGCGGGGTCTACGAGCAGTACTTC. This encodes CASSPLVDSGVYEQYF.

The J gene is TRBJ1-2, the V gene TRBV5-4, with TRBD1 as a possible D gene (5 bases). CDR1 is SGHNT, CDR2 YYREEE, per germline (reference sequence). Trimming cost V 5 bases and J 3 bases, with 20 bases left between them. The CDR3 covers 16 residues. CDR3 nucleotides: TGTGCCAGCAGTTTTGGGTTAGGGGCGCTTGACTATGGCTACACCTTC. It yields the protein CASSFGLGALDYGYTF.

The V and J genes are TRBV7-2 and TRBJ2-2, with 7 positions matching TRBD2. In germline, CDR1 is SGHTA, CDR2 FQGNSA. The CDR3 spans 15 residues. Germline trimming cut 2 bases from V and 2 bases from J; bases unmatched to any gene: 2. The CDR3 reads CASSLLAENTGELFF. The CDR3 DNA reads TGTGCCAGCAGCTTACTAGCGGAAAACACCGGGGAGCTGTTTTTT. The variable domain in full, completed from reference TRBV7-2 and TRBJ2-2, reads GAGVSQSPSNKVTEKGKDVELRCDPISGHTALYWYRQSLGQGLEFLIYFQGNSAPDKSGLPSDRFSAERTGGSVSTLTIQRTQQEDSAVYLCASSLLAENTGELFFGEGSRLTVL.

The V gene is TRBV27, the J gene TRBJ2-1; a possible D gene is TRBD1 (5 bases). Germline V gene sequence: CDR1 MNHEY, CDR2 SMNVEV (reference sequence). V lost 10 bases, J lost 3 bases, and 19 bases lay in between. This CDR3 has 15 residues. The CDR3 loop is CATSRDFGDYNEQFF. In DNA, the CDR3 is TGTGCCACCAGCAGGGATTTTGGGGACTACAATGAGCAGTTCTTC.

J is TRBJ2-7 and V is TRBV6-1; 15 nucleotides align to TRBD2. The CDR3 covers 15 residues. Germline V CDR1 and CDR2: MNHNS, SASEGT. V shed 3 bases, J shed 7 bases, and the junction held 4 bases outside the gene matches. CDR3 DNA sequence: TGTGCCAGCAGTGAGACGGGACTAGCGGGAGGAGAGCAGTACTTC. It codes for CASSETGLAGGEQYF.

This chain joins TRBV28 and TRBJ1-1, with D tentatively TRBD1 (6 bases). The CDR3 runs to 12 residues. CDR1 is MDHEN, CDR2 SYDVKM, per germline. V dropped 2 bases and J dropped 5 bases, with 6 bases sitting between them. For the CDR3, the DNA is TGTGCCAGCAGTTTACAGGGGACTGAAGCTTTCTTT. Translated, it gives CASSLQGTEAFF.

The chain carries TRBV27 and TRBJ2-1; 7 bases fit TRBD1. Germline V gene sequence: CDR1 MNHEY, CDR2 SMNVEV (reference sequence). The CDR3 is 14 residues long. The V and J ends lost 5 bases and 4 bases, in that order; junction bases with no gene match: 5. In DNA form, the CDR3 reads TGTGCCAGCAGTCCGGGGACAGAGTACAATGAGCAGTTCTTC. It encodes CASSPGTEYNEQFF.

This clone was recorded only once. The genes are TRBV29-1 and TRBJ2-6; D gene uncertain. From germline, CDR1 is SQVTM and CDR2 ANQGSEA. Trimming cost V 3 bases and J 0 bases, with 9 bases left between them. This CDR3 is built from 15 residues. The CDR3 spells CSVDQLSSGANVLTF. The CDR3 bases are TGCAGCGTTGATCAGTTAAGCTCTGGGGCCAACGTCCTGACTTTC.

The DNA of the CDR3 is TGCAGTGCTACCAGGACAGCGGAAGCTTTCTTT. Residues: CSATRTAEAFF. The gene calls are TRBV20-1 and TRBJ1-1; D is possibly TRBD1 (6 bases). Germline CDR1 and CDR2: DFQATT and SNEGSKA (reference sequence). V lost 4 bases to trimming and J lost 8 bases, with 11 bases between them. The CDR3 is 11 amino acids.

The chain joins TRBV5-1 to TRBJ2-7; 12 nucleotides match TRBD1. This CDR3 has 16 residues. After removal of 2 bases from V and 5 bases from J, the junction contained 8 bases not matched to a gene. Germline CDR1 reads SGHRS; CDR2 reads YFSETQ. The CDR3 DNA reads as TGCGCCAGCAGCTTTTCCGGGACAGGGGGCTTCCACGAGCAGTACTTC. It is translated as CASSFSGTGGFHEQYF.

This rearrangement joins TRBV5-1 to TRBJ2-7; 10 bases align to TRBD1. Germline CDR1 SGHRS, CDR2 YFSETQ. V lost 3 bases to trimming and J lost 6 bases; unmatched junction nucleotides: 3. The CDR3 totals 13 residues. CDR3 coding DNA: TGCGCCAGCAGCTCGGGACAGGGGACCGAGCAGTACTTC. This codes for CASSSGQGTEQYF. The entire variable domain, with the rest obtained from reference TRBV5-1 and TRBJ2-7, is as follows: KAGVTQTPRYLIKTRGQQVTLSCSPISGHRSVSWYQQTPGQGLQFLFEYFSETQRNKGNFPGRFSGRQFSNSRSEMNVSTLELGDSALYLCASSSGQGTEQYFGPGTRLTVT.

For the CDR3, the DNA is TGTGCCACCAGTGGCGGACAGCGCTCTGGAAACACCATATATTTT. Translating gives CATSGGQRSGNTIYF. The V and J genes are TRBV24-1 and TRBJ1-3; TRBD1 might be the D (6 bases). The germline gives CDR1 KGHDR, CDR2 SFDVKD. V was cut by 5 bases and J by 0 bases, with 10 bases left in between. The CDR3 runs 15 residues.

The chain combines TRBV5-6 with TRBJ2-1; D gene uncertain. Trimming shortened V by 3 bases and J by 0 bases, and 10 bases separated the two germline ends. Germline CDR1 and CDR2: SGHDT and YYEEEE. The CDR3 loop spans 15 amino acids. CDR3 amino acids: CASSSSPGSYNEQFF. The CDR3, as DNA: TGTGCCAGCAGCTCTTCGCCGGGCTCCTACAATGAGCAGTTCTTC.

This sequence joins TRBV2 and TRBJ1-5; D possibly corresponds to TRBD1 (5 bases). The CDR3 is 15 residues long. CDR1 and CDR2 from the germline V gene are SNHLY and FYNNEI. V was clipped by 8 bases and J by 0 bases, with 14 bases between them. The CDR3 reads CASQTDIFSNQPQHF. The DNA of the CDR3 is TGTGCCAGCCAGACGGACATCTTTAGCAATCAGCCCCAGCATTTT. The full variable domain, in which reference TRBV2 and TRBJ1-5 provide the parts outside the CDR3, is EPEVTQTPSHQVTQMGQEVILRCVPISNHLYFYWYRQILGQKVEFLVSFYNNEISEKSEIFDDQFSVERPDGSNFTLKIRSTKLEDSAMYFCASQTDIFSNQPQHFGDGTRLSIL.

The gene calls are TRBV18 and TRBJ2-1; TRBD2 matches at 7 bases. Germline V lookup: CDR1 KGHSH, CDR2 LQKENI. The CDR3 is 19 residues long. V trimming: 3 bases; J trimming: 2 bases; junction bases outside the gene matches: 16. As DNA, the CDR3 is TGTGCCAGCTCACCCCAGTGGGACTATCGTCTTCTAACCTACAATGAGCAGTTCTTC. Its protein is CASSPQWDYRLLTYNEQFF.

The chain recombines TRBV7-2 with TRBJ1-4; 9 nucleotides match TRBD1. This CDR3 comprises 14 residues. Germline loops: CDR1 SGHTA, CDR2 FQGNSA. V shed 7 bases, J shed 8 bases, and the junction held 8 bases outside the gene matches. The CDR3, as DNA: TGTGCCAGCACTTCAGGACAGGGGACAGAAAAACTGTTTTTT. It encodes CASTSGQGTEKLFF.

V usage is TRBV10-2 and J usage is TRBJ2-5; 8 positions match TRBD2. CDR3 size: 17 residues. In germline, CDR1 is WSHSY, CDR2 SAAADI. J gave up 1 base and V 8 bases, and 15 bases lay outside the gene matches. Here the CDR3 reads CASADWGLGLAQETQYF. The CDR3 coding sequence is TGCGCCAGCGCTGATTGGGGGCTTGGACTAGCCCAAGAGACCCAGTACTTC.

In DNA form, the CDR3 reads TGTGCAGGGGAAATGAGCCTAGGGACTGAAGCTTTCTTT. Translating it yields CAGEMSLGTEAFF. This chain uses TRBV7-2 with TRBJ1-1; perhaps TRBD1 as D (5 bases). This CDR3 region has 13 residues. Germline-derived CDR1 and CDR2 are SGHTA and FQGNSA.

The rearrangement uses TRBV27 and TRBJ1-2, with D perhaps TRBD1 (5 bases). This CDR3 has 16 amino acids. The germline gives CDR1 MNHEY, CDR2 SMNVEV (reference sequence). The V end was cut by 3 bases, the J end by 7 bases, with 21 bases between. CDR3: CASSFSGGGTIIGYTF. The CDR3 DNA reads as TGTGCCAGCAGTTTTAGTGGTGGGGGGACTATTATTGGCTACACCTTC.

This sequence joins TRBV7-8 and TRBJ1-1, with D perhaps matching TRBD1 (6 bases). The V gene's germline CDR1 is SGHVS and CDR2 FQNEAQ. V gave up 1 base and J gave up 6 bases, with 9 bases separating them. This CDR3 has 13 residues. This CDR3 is CASSLVRTAEAFF. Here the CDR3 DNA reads TGTGCCAGCAGCTTAGTGCGGACAGCTGAAGCTTTCTTT. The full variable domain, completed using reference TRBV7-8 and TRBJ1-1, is GAGVSQSPRYKVAKRGQDVALRCDPISGHVSLFWYQQALGQGPEFLTYFQNEAQLDKSGLPSDRFFAERPEGSVSTLKIQRTQQEDSAVYLCASSLVRTAEAFFGQGTRLTVV.

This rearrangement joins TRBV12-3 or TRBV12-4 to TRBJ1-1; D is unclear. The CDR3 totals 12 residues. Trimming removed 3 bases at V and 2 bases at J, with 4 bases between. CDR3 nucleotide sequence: TGTGCCAGCAGTTTGACTAACACTGAAGCTTTCTTT. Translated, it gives CASSLTNTEAFF.

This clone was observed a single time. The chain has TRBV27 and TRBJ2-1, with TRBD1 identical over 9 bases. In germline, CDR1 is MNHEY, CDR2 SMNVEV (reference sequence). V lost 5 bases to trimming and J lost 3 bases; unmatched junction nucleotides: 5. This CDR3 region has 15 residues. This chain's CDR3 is CASSGQGNLYNEQFF. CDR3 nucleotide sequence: TGTGCCAGCAGTGGACAGGGGAACCTCTACAATGAGCAGTTCTTC.